This T cell receptor beta chain was profiled in a study of T cells in Graves' hyperthyroidism and ophthalmopathy. Study-wide findings and caveats: Ophthalmopathy onset followed model prediction by a median roughly 6.5 months. The blood repertoire included most of the expanded thyroid clonotypes above 0.001.

Ten or more counts support this clonotype. Its target is unknown. Amplified TCR beta CDR3 regions derived from RNA transcripts. The TCR CDR3 first-round RT-PCR relied on the HTBI primer set. A single record per CDR3 protein comes from TCRdb applying MiXCR to the multiplex PCR reads. This sample carries fewer than 650,000 distinct CDR3 sequences, approximately 15% of them seen once, and the ten largest clones take around 5.4%. The germline V gene has CDR1 LNHNV and CDR2 YYDKDF (reference sequence). CDR3 length equals 16 residues. The V gene lost 3 bases and the J gene lost 8 bases, with 22 bases spanning the gap.

The clonotype was recovered from a woman in her 30s with Graves' hyperthyroidism that later progressed to Graves' ophthalmopathy. The specimen was blood. The V call is TRBV15, the J call TRBJ1-2; D gene unclear. The CDR3 loop is CATSSGVKEGSGGYTF. The CDR3 coding sequence is TGTGCCACCAGCAGTGGGGTTAAGGAGGGATCGGGCGGCTACACCTTC.